Presented here are 31 T cell receptor beta chains from one specimen sequenced in a study of PD-L1 blockade in urothelial cancer. TCRdb's table, derived via immunoSEQ multiplex PCR, lists solely in-frame clones and lacks some. Here the sample spans 83,000 or so clones, roughly 80% being singletons. The time point denotes: peripheral blood 6 weeks after treatment start. The sample was PBMCs, taken around atezolizumab (anti-PD-L1) treatment. Source of these receptors: a man in his sixties or seventies with urothelial cancer.

The chain is built from TRBV30 and TRBJ2-7, with D maybe TRBD2 (5 bases). The V and J ends lost 3 bases and 2 bases respectively, with 14 bases between them. Germline CDR1 and CDR2: GTSNPN and SVGIG (reference sequence). This CDR3 contains 14 residues. CDR3 region: CAWSVTGITYEQYF. As DNA, the CDR3 is TGTGCCTGGAGCGTGACCGGGATTACCTACGAGCAGTACTTC.

The chain recombines TRBV7-3 with TRBJ1-2; 8 bases align to TRBD1. The V gene's germline CDR1 is SGHTA and CDR2 FQGTGA. Trimming removed 5 bases from V and 4 bases from J; junction bases left unmatched: 6. CDR3 length equals 14 residues. CDR3 sequence (DNA): TGTGCCAGCAGCGATCGGACAGGGAGCTATGGCTACACCTTC. Translation gives CASSDRTGSYGYTF.

The rearrangement links TRBV5-1 to TRBJ2-7; D perhaps matches TRBD1 (5 bases). This CDR3 spans 13 amino acids. Germline CDR1 reads SGHRS; CDR2 reads YFSETQ. Trimming removed 4 bases from V and 4 bases from J, with 12 bases in between. The CDR3 reads CASSTRTMYEQYF. The CDR3 nucleotides read TGCGCCAGCAGCACCCGGACAATGTACGAGCAGTACTTC.

The V gene is TRBV4-2, the J gene TRBJ2-1, with 9 bases matching TRBD1. Trimming at V came to 3 bases and at J to 4 bases, leaving 13 bases not matched to a gene. Germline CDR1 and CDR2: LGHNA and YNFKEQ. The CDR3 sequence is 18 residues long. Here the CDR3 DNA reads TGTGCCAGCAGCCAGGGGGTGCAGCGGGACAGGGCTTACAATGAGCAGTTCTTC. Its translation is CASSQGVQRDRAYNEQFF.

This clone was counted a few times. The J gene is TRBJ2-7, the V gene TRBV27; D unclear. Trimming removed 6 bases at V and 2 bases at J, with 14 bases between. The CDR3 loop spans 14 amino acids. Germline lookup yields CDR1 MNHEY and CDR2 SMNVEV (reference sequence). The CDR3 reads CASSPSFLTYEQYF. For the CDR3, the DNA is TGTGCCAGCAGCCCCTCTTTCCTAACCTACGAGCAGTACTTC.

The chain carries TRBV5-1 and TRBJ1-3; perhaps TRBD1 as D (5 bases). The germline V gene has CDR1 SGHRS and CDR2 YFSETQ. The CDR3 runs to 15 residues. Trimming removed 0 bases at V and 3 bases at J, with 10 bases between. The CDR3 DNA follows: TGCGCCAGCAGCTTGGGGCAGGGTGATGGAAACACCATATATTTT. Protein product: CASSLGQGDGNTIYF.

The J gene is TRBJ2-2, the V gene TRBV19; D possibly corresponds to TRBD2 (5 bases). This CDR3 has 13 amino acids. Deletions cut 3 bases from V and 6 bases from J, with 8 bases between. Germline CDR1 is LNHDA and CDR2 is SQIVND (reference sequence). CDR3 coding DNA: TGTGCCAGTAGTATCCAGGACTCCGGGGAGCTGTTTTTT. Amino acid sequence: CASSIQDSGELFF.

The genes are TRBV28 and TRBJ2-1; 7 nucleotides match TRBD2. J was trimmed by 4 bases and V by 3 bases; bases with no gene match: 3. The CDR3 has 14 amino acids. Germline V gene sequence: CDR1 MDHEN, CDR2 SYDVKM. CDR3 sequence (DNA): TGTGCCAGCAGTTTTTCTAGCGGTTACAATGAGCAGTTCTTC. This codes for CASSFSSGYNEQFF.

The chain employs TRBV11-3 and TRBJ2-5; the D gene is possibly TRBD1 (7 bases). Germline loops: CDR1 SGHNT, CDR2 YENEEA. Trimming left V 0 bases short and J 3 bases short, with 11 bases between. The length of the CDR3 is 15 residues. The CDR3 reads CASSLDGGTEETQYF. The CDR3 bases are TGTGCCAGCAGCTTAGATGGAGGGACAGAAGAGACCCAGTACTTC.

Only one count was recorded for this clone. The V call is TRBV2, the J call TRBJ1-6; D may be TRBD1 (6 bases). V was shortened by 6 bases and J by 2 bases, with 11 bases between the two germline ends. This CDR3 spans 15 amino acids. Germline V gene lookup returns CDR1 SNHLY and CDR2 FYNNEI. In DNA, the CDR3 is TGTGCCAGCAGGGCTAGGACAGCCTATAATTCACCCCTCCACTTT. Translation: CASRARTAYNSPLHF.

The V gene is TRBV21-1, the J gene TRBJ2-7; the table gives TRBD2 as D, unverified against the DNA. TRBV21-1 is reported as a pseudogene. CDR3 length equals 21 residues. The DNA of the CDR3 is TGTGCCAGCAGCGGGGACAGGGGGCCACCCGGGACTAGCGGGGGGCCCTACGAGCAGTACTTC. It is translated as CASSGDRGPPGTSGGPYEQYF.

The chain combines TRBV15 with TRBJ1-2; 9 bases line up with TRBD1. The CDR3 is made up of 14 amino acids. V was clipped by 0 bases and J by 7 bases; unmatched bases: 3. Germline-derived CDR1 and CDR2 are LNHNV and YYDKDF (reference sequence). CDR3 in DNA: TGTGCCACCAGCAGAGATCGGGACAGGGTTGGCTACACCTTC. It encodes CATSRDRDRVGYTF. Combining the CDR3 with reference TRBV15 and TRBJ1-2 gives the whole variable domain DAMVIQNPRYQVTQFGKPVTLSCSQTLNHNVMYWYQQKSSQAPKLLFHYYDKDFNNEADTPDNFQSRRPNTSFCFLDIRSPGLGDTAMYLCATSRDRDRVGYTFGSGTRLTVV.

The chain carries TRBV7-9 and TRBJ2-5; 12 bases are shared with TRBD2. V dropped 5 bases and J dropped 4; count of bases not matched to a gene: 2. Germline CDR1 reads SEHNR; CDR2 reads FQNEAQ (reference sequence). The CDR3 covers 14 residues. The CDR3 here is CASSPGLAGETQYF. CDR3 coding DNA: TGTGCCAGCAGCCCGGGACTAGCGGGAGAGACCCAGTACTTC.

The rearrangement joins TRBV9 to TRBJ2-1; TRBD2 aligns across 7 bases. The CDR3 extends over 13 amino acids. V was clipped by 7 bases and J by 4 bases; unmatched bases: 5. CDR1 and CDR2 (germline): SGDLS, YYNGEE. The CDR3 loop reads CASGPGGYNEQFF. CDR3 nucleotides: TGTGCCAGCGGCCCCGGGGGGTACAATGAGCAGTTCTTC.

The gene calls are TRBV7-3 and TRBJ2-2; possible D gene TRBD2, 5 bases. CDR3 length: 13 residues. Germline V gene lookup returns CDR1 SGHTA and CDR2 FQGTGA. Trimming shortened V by 3 bases and J by 7 bases, and 9 bases separated the two germline ends. CDR3 loop: CASSFGEVGELFF. The CDR3, as DNA: TGTGCCAGCAGCTTCGGGGAAGTCGGGGAGCTGTTTTTT.

This sequence joins TRBV5-1 and TRBJ2-1, with D possibly matching TRBD2 (5 bases). The CDR3 loop spans 16 amino acids. Germline V CDR1 and CDR2: SGHRS, YFSETQ. V gave up 0 bases and J gave up 0 bases, with 10 bases separating them. The CDR3 here is CASSLGLSSSYNEQFF. CDR3 in DNA: TGCGCCAGCAGCTTGGGACTATCAAGCTCCTACAATGAGCAGTTCTTC.

The chain uses TRBV9 and TRBJ2-5; D perhaps matches TRBD1 (5 bases). The last part of the DNA fits TRBJ2-7 better; the J call may be wrong. CDR3 length: 15 residues. The V gene's germline CDR1 is SGDLS and CDR2 YYNGEE. CDR3 loop: CASSVGLGDEYEQYF. The CDR3 region has the DNA TGTGCCAGCAGCGTAGGTCTAGGGGATGAATACGAGCAGTACTTC.

J is TRBJ1-5 and V is TRBV7-2; D gene ambiguous. V was shortened by 1 base and J by 3 bases, with 7 bases between the two germline ends. The CDR3 is 14 amino acids. Germline CDR1 SGHTA, CDR2 FQGNSA. The CDR3 spells CASSLERVNQPQHF. The CDR3 DNA reads as TGTGCCAGCAGCTTAGAGAGGGTCAATCAGCCCCAGCATTTT.

The CDR3 region is CASSSPPGQGYGYTF. The CDR3 nucleotides are TGTGCCAGCAGTTCGCCACCGGGACAGGGGTATGGCTACACCTTC. The chain employs TRBV28 and TRBJ1-2; 10 nucleotides match TRBD1. Unmatched junction bases numbered 7, after V lost 4 bases and J lost 5 bases. CDR1 is MDHEN, CDR2 SYDVKM, per germline. CDR3 length: 15 amino acids.

The V and J genes are TRBV6-1 and TRBJ2-1, with TRBD2 identical over 9 bases. CDR3 size: 16 residues. Trimming took 3 bases from V and 3 from J; bases not matched to a gene: 6. Germline loops: CDR1 MNHNS, CDR2 SASEGT. As DNA, the CDR3 is TGTGCCAGCAGTGAGCACCTAGCGGGATACTACAATGAGCAGTTCTTC. It encodes CASSEHLAGYYNEQFF.

The chain is built from TRBV4-3 and TRBJ2-3, with a weak D call TRBD1 (6 bases). The length of the CDR3 is 14 residues. V lost 4 bases and J lost 6, with 14 bases in between. Germline loops: CDR1 LGHNA, CDR2 YSLEER. This CDR3 reads CASSLRFRGDTQYF. In DNA form, the CDR3 reads TGCGCCAGCAGCCTCCGGTTCAGGGGCGATACGCAGTATTTT.

The chain carries TRBV7-9 and TRBJ2-3; possible D gene TRBD2, 6 bases. V lost 3 bases, J lost 6 bases, and 13 bases lay in between. The CDR3 is made up of 14 amino acids. CDR1 and CDR2 (germline): SEHNR, FQNEAQ (reference sequence). The CDR3 loop is CASSLGGPGDTQYF. The CDR3 DNA reads TGTGCCAGCAGCTTGGGGGGACCGGGTGATACGCAGTATTTT.

V and J are TRBV4-2 and TRBJ2-5; 12 bases line up with TRBD2. The CDR3 length is 16 residues. Trimming removed 1 base from V and 4 bases from J; junction bases left unmatched: 4. Germline V CDR1 and CDR2: LGHNA, YNFKEQ. The CDR3: CASSQGSSGRVETQYF. CDR3 nucleotides: TGTGCCAGCAGCCAAGGATCTAGCGGGAGGGTAGAGACCCAGTACTTC.

The V and J genes are TRBV2 and TRBJ2-2, with D perhaps matching TRBD1 (6 bases). The CDR3 extends over 14 amino acids. In germline, CDR1 is SNHLY, CDR2 FYNNEI. Deletions cut 9 bases from V and 3 bases from J, with 14 bases between. The CDR3 nucleotides read TGTGCCAGTACCACAGGGAGCTACACCGGGGAGCTGTTTTTT. Its translation is CASTTGSYTGELFF.

A word on this clone: One end of the junction is discordant with germline, which a read error may explain. The chain joins TRBV5-1 to TRBJ2-2; 7 bases are a match to TRBD1. Germline values: CDR1 SGHRS, CDR2 YFSETQ. CDR3 size: 15 residues. CDR3 residues: CASTLGTAYTGELFF. The CDR3 nucleotides read TGCGCCAGCACCTTGGGGACAGCTTACACCGGGGAGCTGTTTTTT. Together with reference TRBV5-1 and TRBJ2-2, the CDR3 gives the full variable domain: KAGVTQTPRYLIKTRGQQVTLSCSPISGHRSVSWYQQTPGQGLQFLFEYFSETQRNKGNFPGRFSGRQFSNSRSEMNVSTLELGDSALYLCASTLGTAYTGELFFGEGSRLTVL.

This rearrangement joins TRBV5-4 to TRBJ2-5, with D unclear. There are 13 residues in the CDR3. Per the germline V gene, CDR1 is SGHNT and CDR2 is YYREEE (reference sequence). V gave up 2 bases and J gave up 5 bases, with 10 bases separating them. The CDR3 region is CASSFYMVETQYF. As DNA, the CDR3 is TGTGCCAGCAGCTTTTACATGGTGGAGACCCAGTACTTC.

V is TRBV10-3 and J is TRBJ2-1, with TRBD1 identical over 9 bases. The J segment lost 9 bases and the V segment lost 4 bases, leaving 4 bases of the junction unmatched. Germline assignment: CDR1 ENHRY and CDR2 SYGVKD. The length of the CDR3 is 13 residues. The CDR3 sequence is CAISGGQGAEQFF. CDR3 nucleotide sequence: TGTGCCATCAGTGGGGGACAGGGTGCTGAGCAGTTCTTC.

V usage is TRBV5-1 and J usage is TRBJ2-7, with 7 nucleotides matching TRBD2. This CDR3 spans 14 amino acids. The V gene end was trimmed by 0 bases and the J gene end by 6 bases; junction bases not matched to a gene: 6. Germline assignment: CDR1 SGHRS and CDR2 YFSETQ. The CDR3 protein is CASSLAKAGAEQYF. Here the CDR3 DNA reads TGCGCCAGCAGCTTGGCCAAGGCGGGAGCCGAGCAGTACTTC. The variable domain in full, completed from reference TRBV5-1 and TRBJ2-7, reads KAGVTQTPRYLIKTRGQQVTLSCSPISGHRSVSWYQQTPGQGLQFLFEYFSETQRNKGNFPGRFSGRQFSNSRSEMNVSTLELGDSALYLCASSLAKAGAEQYFGPGTRLTVT.

The CDR3 is CATSRDSTGNTIYF. The CDR3 nucleotides are TGTGCCACCAGCAGAGATTCGACGGGGAACACCATATATTTT. The chain recombines TRBV15 with TRBJ1-3; D remains unclear. V was shortened by 0 bases and J by 7 bases, with 10 bases between the two germline ends. Germline V gene lookup returns CDR1 LNHNV and CDR2 YYDKDF (reference sequence). The CDR3 consists of 14 residues.

The rearrangement links TRBV7-8 to TRBJ2-7; D might be TRBD2 (7 bases). The CDR3 spans 16 residues. Trimming left V 3 bases short and J 4 bases short, with 19 bases between. CDR1 is SGHVS, CDR2 FQNEAQ, per germline. The CDR3: CASSLGQAGAWYEQYF. The CDR3 DNA reads TGTGCCAGCAGCTTGGGGCAGGCGGGGGCATGGTACGAGCAGTACTTC.

A note on this clone: Other DNA sequences of this sample code for an identical CDR3. The rearrangement joins TRBV11-2 to TRBJ1-2; D gene ambiguous. The CDR3 has 12 amino acids. Trimming stripped 5 bases from V and 4 bases from J, with 8 bases between. CDR1 is SGHAT and CDR2 is FQNNGV in the germline V gene. As DNA, the CDR3 is TGTGCCAGCAGCCCGTCAGGCTATGGCTACACCTTC. It specifies CASSPSGYGYTF.